The 15 T cell receptor beta chains presented below share a single source sample, sequenced in a study of cytomegalovirus exposure and HLA in healthy donors. This PCR relied on a set of 60 Vbeta primers and 13 Jbeta primers. Profiling relied on immunoSEQ multiplex PCR, and the TCRdb table lists in-frame clones only, not all of them. The table has about 120,000 clones, roughly 69% seen once. Material: PBMCs. Receptors were obtained from a woman aged 40-49 years in good health and CMV-seropositive.

The chain employs TRBV30 and TRBJ2-2; 9 bases fit TRBD2. The CDR3 consists of 16 residues. Germline V CDR1 and CDR2: GTSNPN, SVGIG (reference sequence). Trimming removed 3 bases from V and 6 bases from J; junction bases left unmatched: 11. The CDR3 is CAWSNRGLASSGELFF. CDR3 in DNA: TGTGCCTGGAGCAACAGGGGACTAGCAAGTTCCGGGGAGCTGTTTTTT.

The V and J genes are TRBV27 and TRBJ1-2; D remains unclear. This CDR3 is 14 amino acids long. Per the germline V gene, CDR1 is MNHEY and CDR2 is SMNVEV (reference sequence). With 8 bases removed from V and 7 bases from J, the gap between germline ends came to 20 bases. This chain's CDR3 is CASAGIKTEGGYTF. Here the CDR3 DNA reads TGTGCCAGCGCGGGGATTAAAACGGAGGGTGGCTACACCTTC.

This clone was counted only a few times. The V gene is TRBV11-2, the J gene TRBJ2-3; 13 positions agree with TRBD2. From germline, CDR1 is SGHAT and CDR2 FQNNGV. This CDR3 comprises 16 residues. With V trimmed by 5 bases and J by 5 bases, 7 bases remained unmatched. CDR3 sequence: CASSRTSGRGGDTQYF. CDR3 bases: TGTGCCAGCAGCCGGACTAGCGGGAGAGGGGGAGATACGCAGTATTTT. The variable domain in full, completed from reference TRBV11-2 and TRBJ2-3, reads EAGVAQSPRYKIIEKRQSVAFWCNPISGHATLYWYQQILGQGPKLLIQFQNNGVVDDSQLPKDRFSAERLKGVDSTLKIQPAKLEDSAVYLCASSRTSGRGGDTQYFGPGTRLTVL.

The chain employs TRBV4-1 and TRBJ1-1; 8 bases are shared with TRBD1. V dropped 3 bases and J dropped 4; count of bases not matched to a gene: 4. CDR1 and CDR2 from the germline V gene are MGHRA and YSYEKL. This CDR3 is 14 amino acids long. CDR3 bases: TGCGCCAGCAGCCACCAGGGGGCAGTCACTGAAGCTTTCTTT. It specifies CASSHQGAVTEAFF.

This chain links TRBV4-3 with TRBJ2-5; 10 bases match TRBD1. The J call is in doubt because the DNA end fits TRBJ2-7 better. Germline V lookup: CDR1 LGHNA, CDR2 YSLEER. This CDR3 spans 19 amino acids. Here the CDR3 DNA reads TGCGCCAGCAGCCAAGATCCGTTAGGAGGGGACAGGGGCTCCTACGAGCAGTACTTC. Its translation: CASSQDPLGGDRGSYEQYF.

This sequence joins TRBV19 and TRBJ2-5; 8 nucleotides line up with TRBD2. This CDR3 contains 15 residues. With V trimmed by 8 bases and J by 5 bases, 13 bases remained unmatched. Germline CDR1 is LNHDA and CDR2 is SQIVND (reference sequence). The CDR3 loop is CASRPSGGPGETQYF. The CDR3 coding sequence is TGTGCCAGTCGTCCGTCGGGAGGGCCGGGGGAGACCCAGTACTTC.

This chain uses TRBV27 with TRBJ2-7; tentatively, D is TRBD1 (5 bases). The V end was cut by 2 bases, the J end by 3 bases, with 11 bases between. The CDR3 length is 14 residues. Per germline, CDR1 MNHEY and CDR2 SMNVEV (reference sequence). CDR3 amino acids: CASSLRGTVYEQYF. The CDR3 DNA reads TGTGCCAGCAGTTTAAGGGGTACTGTCTACGAGCAGTACTTC.

This clone appeared once. This chain joins TRBV5-1 and TRBJ2-3; no firm D call. CDR1 SGHRS and CDR2 YFSETQ come from the germline V gene. Trimming cost V 4 bases and J 1 base, with 19 bases left between them. This CDR3 region has 17 residues. CDR3 residues: CASSPTPPGGGTDTQYF. The DNA for the CDR3 is TGCGCCAGCAGCCCCACACCCCCTGGCGGAGGCACAGATACGCAGTATTTT.

DNA for the CDR3: TGTGCCAGCAGCTTGTCTAGCGGGAGTTTTAATGAGCAGTTCTTC. It yields the protein CASSLSSGSFNEQFF. This sequence joins TRBV7-3 and TRBJ2-1; 10 positions match TRBD2. Trimming at V came to 3 bases and at J to 7 bases, leaving 6 bases not matched to a gene. The CDR3 has 15 residues. Germline CDR1 is SGHTA and CDR2 is FQGTGA.

In nucleotides, the CDR3 is TGTGCCAGCAGTTTACGCGGGATCTACGAGCAGTACTTC. Its protein product is CASSLRGIYEQYF. This chain connects TRBV27 to TRBJ2-7; weak D call: TRBD2 (6 bases). Trimming pared 2 bases from V and 3 bases from J, leaving 8 bases between. Per the germline V gene, CDR1 is MNHEY and CDR2 is SMNVEV (reference sequence). The CDR3 totals 13 residues.

This clone turned up a few times. An end of the junction differs from the germline gene, which may be a read error. This sequence joins TRBV7-9 and TRBJ1-1, with unresolved D. The CDR3 runs to 14 residues. Germline V gene lookup returns CDR1 SEHNR and CDR2 FQNEAQ (reference sequence). CDR3 sequence: CSSSLDAGDTEAFF. The CDR3 nucleotides read TGTTCCAGCAGCTTAGATGCCGGGGACACTGAAGCTTTCTTT.

This chain joins TRBV14 and TRBJ2-1, with a weak D call TRBD2 (7 bases). Trimming stripped 4 bases from V and 5 bases from J, with 33 bases between. This CDR3 has 21 residues. Per germline, CDR1 SGHDN and CDR2 FVKESK. Here the CDR3 DNA reads TGTGCCAGCAGCCCTACCTCGAAGGGGGGGACTGCTAGTTGGTTCAACAATGAGCAGTTCTTC. Residues: CASSPTSKGGTASWFNNEQFF.

To note about this clone: This sample includes further DNA sequences coding for the same CDR3. The chain couples TRBV6-5 to TRBJ1-1, with a tentative D call TRBD1 (5 bases). CDR3 length: 13 residues. Germline assignment: CDR1 MNHEY and CDR2 SVGAGI. V was pared by 0 bases and J by 4 bases, with 6 bases between. The CDR3: CASSYSGGTEAFF. DNA for the CDR3: TGTGCCAGCAGTTACTCGGGGGGCACTGAAGCTTTCTTT.

This clone has just a few counts. The chain couples TRBV19 to TRBJ1-1; D uncertain. V gave up 11 bases and J gave up 0 bases, with 13 bases separating them. The germline gives CDR1 LNHDA, CDR2 SQIVND (reference sequence). CDR3 length: 13 residues. As DNA, the CDR3 is TGTGCCTCCTCGGCCAGGATGAACACTGAAGCTTTCTTT. Residues: CASSARMNTEAFF.

In this sample, this clone turned up once. V usage is TRBV19 and J usage is TRBJ2-2, with 12 bases that match TRBD1. V was clipped by 1 base and J by 13 bases; unmatched bases: 7. This CDR3 is 15 amino acids long. Germline V gene data show CDR1 as LNHDA and CDR2 as SQIVND (reference sequence). In DNA, the CDR3 is TGTGCCAGTAGTATAGCCCCCGGGACAGGGGGCGCGCTGTTTTTT. The encoded protein is CASSIAPGTGGALFF.